This entry features one T cell receptor beta chain sequence. Its antigen is unknown. It has no much larger one-base neighbor in the sample; base qualities were not kept. The trial excluded patients who had a history of autoimmune disease or were on systemic immunosuppression. In every dose cohort, peripheral blood was drawn for TCR sequencing at baseline, cycle 4 day 1, and cycle 7 day 1. Samples came from an open-label, multicenter, first-in-human phase I dose-escalation trial of ivuxolimab. The trial enrolled adults with locally advanced or metastatic head and neck squamous cell, hepatocellular, melanoma or renal cell carcinoma. Before TCR sequencing, CD4+ T cells and CD8+ T cells were sorted from peripheral blood as separate populations. Genomic DNA was isolated from the sorted cells so that the TCRbeta CDR3 region could be sequenced. The immunoSEQ Assay was used for sequencing of TCRbeta CDR3 regions. TCRdb stores this immuneACCESS table with in-frame sequences only. Part of the clones is absent; in the studies checked, under half of the shortfall reflects unresolved V genes, and no reason is known for the rest. The sample data list 90,000 or so clones, and about 91% of these were observed just once. The biggest ten clones account for 2% to 3% of the sample.

These data belong to a study of OX40 agonist ivuxolimab in advanced cancers. Context from the whole study: Ivuxolimab, which targeted the costimulatory receptor OX40 (CD134), was an agonistic, fully human IgG2 monoclonal antibody. Intravenous ivuxolimab was administered to patients every 2 weeks at six dose levels: 0.01, 0.1, 0.3, 1.5, 3 and 10 mg/kg. Among the 52 dose-escalation patients, some 20 had hepatocellular carcinoma, about 15 melanoma, 9 renal cell carcinoma and 9 head and neck cancer. In the dose-escalation cohort, approximately 82% of patients were male, and the mean age was around 60 years with a range of roughly 20 to 79. Prior anti-PD-1, anti-PD-L1 or anti-CTLA-4 therapy was permitted, and 30% to 50% of dose-escalation patients had received checkpoint inhibitors. Partial responses occurred in three dose-escalation patients: two with cutaneous melanoma and one with hepatocellular carcinoma. Peripheral TCRbeta sequencing aimed to test whether ivuxolimab altered TCR sequence diversity and caused clonal T-cell expansion. The paper describes the monotherapy dose-escalation part (N ≈ 52 patients) of the phase I trial of ivuxolimab.

The full study reports these points: After ivuxolimab, more expanded clones were found on average in CD8+ T cells than in CD4+ T cells. At doses from 0.1 to 3.0 mg/kg, clonal expansion was seen in both CD4+ and CD8+ blood T cells between baseline and week 6. Low levels of normalized T-cell clonal expansion were also seen in some patients who did not respond. Partial responders in the 0.1-3.0 mg/kg groups had among the lowest normalized peripheral clonal expansion, especially among CD8+ T cells. Which antigens the clonally expanded peripheral T cells were specific for was not determined.

The germline V end is reduced by 5 bases and the J end by 2 bases; junction bases left unmatched: 8. Inclusive of the bounding cysteine and phenylalanine, the CDR3 is 15 residues long. Of all the DNA, just the CDR3 is kept, 45 bases in frame from base 1. CDR1 and CDR2 are read off the germline V gene as SQVTM and ANQGSEA. This receptor was taken from an adult with an advanced solid tumor such as melanoma, head and neck, liver or kidney cancer. Sequences were derived from CD4+ or CD8+ T cells sorted from blood, sampled in a trial of the OX40 agonist ivuxolimab. Here the chain combines TRBV29-1 and TRBJ2-3, and TRBD2 aligns with 9 junction nucleotides. Read as DNA, the sequence is TGCAGCGTTTCCCGGACTAGCGTAGCCACAGATACGCAGTATTTT. This encodes CSVSRTSVATDTQYF.